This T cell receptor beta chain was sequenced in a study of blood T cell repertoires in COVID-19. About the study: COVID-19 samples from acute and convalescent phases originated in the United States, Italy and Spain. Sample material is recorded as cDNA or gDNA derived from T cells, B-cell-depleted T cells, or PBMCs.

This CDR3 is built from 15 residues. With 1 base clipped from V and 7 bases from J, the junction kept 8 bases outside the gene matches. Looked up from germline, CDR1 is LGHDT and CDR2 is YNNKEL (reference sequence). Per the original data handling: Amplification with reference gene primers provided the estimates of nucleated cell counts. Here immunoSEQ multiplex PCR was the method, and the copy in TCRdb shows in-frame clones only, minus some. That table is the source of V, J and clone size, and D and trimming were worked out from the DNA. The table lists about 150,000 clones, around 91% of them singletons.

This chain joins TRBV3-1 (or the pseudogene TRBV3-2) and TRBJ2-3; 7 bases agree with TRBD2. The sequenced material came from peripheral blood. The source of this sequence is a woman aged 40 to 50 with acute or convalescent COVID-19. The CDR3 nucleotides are TGTGCCAGCAGCCAAGTCGGACTAGTTCAGAATACGCAGTATTTT. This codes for CASSQVGLVQNTQYF.